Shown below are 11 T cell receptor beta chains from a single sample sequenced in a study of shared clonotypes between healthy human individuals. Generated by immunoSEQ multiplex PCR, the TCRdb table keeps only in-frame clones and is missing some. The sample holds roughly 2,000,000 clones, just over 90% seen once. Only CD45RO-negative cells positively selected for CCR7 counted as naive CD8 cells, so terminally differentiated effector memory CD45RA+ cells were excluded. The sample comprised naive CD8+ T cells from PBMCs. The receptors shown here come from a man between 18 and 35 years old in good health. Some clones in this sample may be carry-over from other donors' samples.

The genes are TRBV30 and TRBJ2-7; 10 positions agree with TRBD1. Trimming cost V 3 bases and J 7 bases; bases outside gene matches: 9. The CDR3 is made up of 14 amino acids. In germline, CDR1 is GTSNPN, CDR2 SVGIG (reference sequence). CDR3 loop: CAWSSRDRGVEQYF. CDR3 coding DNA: TGTGCCTGGAGCTCTCGGGACAGGGGTGTGGAGCAGTACTTC.

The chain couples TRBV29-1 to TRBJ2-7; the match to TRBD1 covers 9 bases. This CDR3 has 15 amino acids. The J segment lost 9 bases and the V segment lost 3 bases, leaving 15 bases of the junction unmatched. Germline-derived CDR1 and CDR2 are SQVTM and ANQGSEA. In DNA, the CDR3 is TGCAGCGTTGAGGGGTACCGGGACAGGGAATCAGGGCAGTACTTC. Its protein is CSVEGYRDRESGQYF.

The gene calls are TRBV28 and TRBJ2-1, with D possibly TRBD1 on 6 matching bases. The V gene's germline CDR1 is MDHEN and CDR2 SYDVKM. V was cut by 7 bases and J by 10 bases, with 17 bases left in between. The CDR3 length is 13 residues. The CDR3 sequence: CASTPRGWVEQFF. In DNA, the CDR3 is TGTGCCAGCACCCCAAGGGGGTGGGTCGAGCAGTTCTTC. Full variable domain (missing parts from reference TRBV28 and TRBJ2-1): DVKVTQSSRYLVKRTGEKVFLECVQDMDHENMFWYRQDPGLGLRLIYFSYDVKMKEKGDIPEGYSVSREKKERFSLILESASTNQTSMYLCASTPRGWVEQFFGPGTRLTVL.

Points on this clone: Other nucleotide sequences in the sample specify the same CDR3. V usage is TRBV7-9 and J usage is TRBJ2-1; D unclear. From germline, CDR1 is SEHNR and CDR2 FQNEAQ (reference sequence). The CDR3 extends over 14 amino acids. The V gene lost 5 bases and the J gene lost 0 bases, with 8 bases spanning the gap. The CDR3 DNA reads TGTGCCAGCAGCCTCGCGTCCTCCTACAATGAGCAGTTCTTC. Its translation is CASSLASSYNEQFF.

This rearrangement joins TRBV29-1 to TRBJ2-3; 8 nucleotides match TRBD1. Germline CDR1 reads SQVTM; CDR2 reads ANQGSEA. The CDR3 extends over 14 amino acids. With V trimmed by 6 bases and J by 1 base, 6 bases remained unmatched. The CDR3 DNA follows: TGCAGCGTGTGGGGGACAGGTCGCACAGATACGCAGTATTTT. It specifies CSVWGTGRTDTQYF.

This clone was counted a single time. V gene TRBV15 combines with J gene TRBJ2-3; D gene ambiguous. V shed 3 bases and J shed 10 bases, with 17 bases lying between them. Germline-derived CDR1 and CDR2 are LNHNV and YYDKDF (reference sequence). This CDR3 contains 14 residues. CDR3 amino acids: CATSSISGRESQYF. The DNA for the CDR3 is TGTGCCACCAGCAGCATTTCGGGCCGTGAATCGCAGTATTTT.

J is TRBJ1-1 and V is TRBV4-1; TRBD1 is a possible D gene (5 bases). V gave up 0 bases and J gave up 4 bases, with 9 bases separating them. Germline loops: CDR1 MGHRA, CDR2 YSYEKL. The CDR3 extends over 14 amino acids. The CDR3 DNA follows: TGCGCCAGCAGCCAAGAATCAGGGCGCACTGAAGCTTTCTTT. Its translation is CASSQESGRTEAFF.

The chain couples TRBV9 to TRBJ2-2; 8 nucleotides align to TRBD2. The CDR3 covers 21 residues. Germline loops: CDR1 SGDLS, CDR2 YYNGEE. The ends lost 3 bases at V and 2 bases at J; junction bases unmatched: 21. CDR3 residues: CASSGGSLIRTSGLNTGELFF. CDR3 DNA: TGTGCCAGCAGCGGAGGATCCCTTATCCGTACTAGCGGACTAAACACCGGGGAGCTGTTTTTT.

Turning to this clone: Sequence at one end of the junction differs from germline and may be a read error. CDR3 sequence: CASRLAGAYEQYF. The CDR3 nucleotides are TGTGCCAGCAGATTAGCGGGAGCCTACGAGCAGTACTTC. This chain connects TRBV7-9 to TRBJ2-7; 9 bases map to TRBD2. Germline V gives CDR1 SEHNR, CDR2 FQNEAQ (reference sequence). There are 13 residues in the CDR3. Based on the CDR3 plus reference TRBV7-9 and TRBJ2-7, the full variable domain is DTGVSQNPRHKITKRGQNVTFRCDPISEHNRLYWYRQTLGQGPEFLTYFQNEAQLEKSRLLSDRFSAERPKGSFSTLEIQRTEQGDSAMYLCASRLAGAYEQYFGPGTRLTVT.

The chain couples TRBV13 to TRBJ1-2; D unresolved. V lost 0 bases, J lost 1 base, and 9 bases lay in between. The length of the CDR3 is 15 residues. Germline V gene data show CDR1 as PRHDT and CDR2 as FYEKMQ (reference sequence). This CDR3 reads CASSLGLRVNYGYTF. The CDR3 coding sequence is TGTGCCAGCAGCTTAGGCCTACGGGTTAACTATGGCTACACCTTC.

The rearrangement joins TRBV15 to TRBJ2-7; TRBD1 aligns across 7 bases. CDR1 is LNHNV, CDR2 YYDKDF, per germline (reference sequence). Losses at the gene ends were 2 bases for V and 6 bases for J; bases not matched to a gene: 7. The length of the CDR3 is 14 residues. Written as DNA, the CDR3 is TGTGCCACCAGCAGAAACAGGGGCTCTGGCGAGCAGTACTTC. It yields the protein CATSRNRGSGEQYF.